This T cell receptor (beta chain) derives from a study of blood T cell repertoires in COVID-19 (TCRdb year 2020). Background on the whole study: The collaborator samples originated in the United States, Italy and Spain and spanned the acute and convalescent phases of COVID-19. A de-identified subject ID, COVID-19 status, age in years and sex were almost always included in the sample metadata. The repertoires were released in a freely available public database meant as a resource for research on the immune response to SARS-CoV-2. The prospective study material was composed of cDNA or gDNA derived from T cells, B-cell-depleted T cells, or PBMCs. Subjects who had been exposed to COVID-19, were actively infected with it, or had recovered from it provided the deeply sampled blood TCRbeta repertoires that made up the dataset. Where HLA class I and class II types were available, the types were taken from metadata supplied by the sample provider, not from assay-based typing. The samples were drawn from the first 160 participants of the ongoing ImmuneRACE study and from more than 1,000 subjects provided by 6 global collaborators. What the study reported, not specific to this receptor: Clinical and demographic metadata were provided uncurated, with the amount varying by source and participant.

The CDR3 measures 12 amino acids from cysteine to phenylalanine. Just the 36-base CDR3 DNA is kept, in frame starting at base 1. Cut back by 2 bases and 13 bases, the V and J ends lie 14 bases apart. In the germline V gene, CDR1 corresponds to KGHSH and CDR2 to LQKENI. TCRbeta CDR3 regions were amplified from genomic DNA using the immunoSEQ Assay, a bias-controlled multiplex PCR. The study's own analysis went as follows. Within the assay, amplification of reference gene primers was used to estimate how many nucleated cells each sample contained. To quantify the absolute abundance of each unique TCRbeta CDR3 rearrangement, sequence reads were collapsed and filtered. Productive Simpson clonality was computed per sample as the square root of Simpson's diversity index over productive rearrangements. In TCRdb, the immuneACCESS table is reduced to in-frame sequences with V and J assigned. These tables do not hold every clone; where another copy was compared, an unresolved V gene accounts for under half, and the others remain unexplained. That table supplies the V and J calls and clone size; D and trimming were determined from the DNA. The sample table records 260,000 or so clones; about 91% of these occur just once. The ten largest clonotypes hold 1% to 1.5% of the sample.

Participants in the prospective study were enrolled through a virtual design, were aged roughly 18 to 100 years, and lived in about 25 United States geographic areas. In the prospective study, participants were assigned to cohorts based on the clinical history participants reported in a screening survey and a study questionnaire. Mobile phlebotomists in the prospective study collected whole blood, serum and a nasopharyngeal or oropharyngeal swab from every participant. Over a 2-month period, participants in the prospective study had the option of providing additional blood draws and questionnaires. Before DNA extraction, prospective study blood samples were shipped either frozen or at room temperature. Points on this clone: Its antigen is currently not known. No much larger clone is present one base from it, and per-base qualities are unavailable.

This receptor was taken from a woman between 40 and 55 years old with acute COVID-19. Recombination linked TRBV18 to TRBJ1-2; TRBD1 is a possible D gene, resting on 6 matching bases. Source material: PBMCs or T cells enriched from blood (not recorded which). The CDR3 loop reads CASSPSPGHSTF. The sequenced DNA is TGTGCCAGCTCACCATCTCCGGGACACTCCACCTTC.